This T cell receptor (beta chain) originates from a study of cytomegalovirus exposure and HLA in healthy donors. Repertoires were generated with immunoSEQ multiplex PCR, while TCRdb's copy carries only in-frame clones and drops some. The sample records around 140,000 clones, roughly 87% being singletons. Points on this clone: Its specificity is not known.

General study points: The study recorded 164 TCR beta chains that were cytomegalovirus-associated. The tendency of first-cohort TCR clusters to co-occur in the 120 or so validation repertoires was the finding of a later analysis.

The CDR3 consists of 15 residues. Between the trimmed V and J ends, which lost 7 bases and 7 bases, there was a span of 23 bases. CDR1 SNHLY and CDR2 FYNNEI come from the germline V gene. Sequencing input: PBMCs. This clonotype originated in a man aged 18 to 30 in good health and CMV-seropositive. V and J are TRBV2 and TRBJ2-7; tentatively, D is TRBD2 (5 bases). The CDR3 DNA reads TGTGCCAGCATCATACCGGGAAGTCCACTTCGGGAGCAGTACTTC. Protein sequence: CASIIPGSPLREQYF.